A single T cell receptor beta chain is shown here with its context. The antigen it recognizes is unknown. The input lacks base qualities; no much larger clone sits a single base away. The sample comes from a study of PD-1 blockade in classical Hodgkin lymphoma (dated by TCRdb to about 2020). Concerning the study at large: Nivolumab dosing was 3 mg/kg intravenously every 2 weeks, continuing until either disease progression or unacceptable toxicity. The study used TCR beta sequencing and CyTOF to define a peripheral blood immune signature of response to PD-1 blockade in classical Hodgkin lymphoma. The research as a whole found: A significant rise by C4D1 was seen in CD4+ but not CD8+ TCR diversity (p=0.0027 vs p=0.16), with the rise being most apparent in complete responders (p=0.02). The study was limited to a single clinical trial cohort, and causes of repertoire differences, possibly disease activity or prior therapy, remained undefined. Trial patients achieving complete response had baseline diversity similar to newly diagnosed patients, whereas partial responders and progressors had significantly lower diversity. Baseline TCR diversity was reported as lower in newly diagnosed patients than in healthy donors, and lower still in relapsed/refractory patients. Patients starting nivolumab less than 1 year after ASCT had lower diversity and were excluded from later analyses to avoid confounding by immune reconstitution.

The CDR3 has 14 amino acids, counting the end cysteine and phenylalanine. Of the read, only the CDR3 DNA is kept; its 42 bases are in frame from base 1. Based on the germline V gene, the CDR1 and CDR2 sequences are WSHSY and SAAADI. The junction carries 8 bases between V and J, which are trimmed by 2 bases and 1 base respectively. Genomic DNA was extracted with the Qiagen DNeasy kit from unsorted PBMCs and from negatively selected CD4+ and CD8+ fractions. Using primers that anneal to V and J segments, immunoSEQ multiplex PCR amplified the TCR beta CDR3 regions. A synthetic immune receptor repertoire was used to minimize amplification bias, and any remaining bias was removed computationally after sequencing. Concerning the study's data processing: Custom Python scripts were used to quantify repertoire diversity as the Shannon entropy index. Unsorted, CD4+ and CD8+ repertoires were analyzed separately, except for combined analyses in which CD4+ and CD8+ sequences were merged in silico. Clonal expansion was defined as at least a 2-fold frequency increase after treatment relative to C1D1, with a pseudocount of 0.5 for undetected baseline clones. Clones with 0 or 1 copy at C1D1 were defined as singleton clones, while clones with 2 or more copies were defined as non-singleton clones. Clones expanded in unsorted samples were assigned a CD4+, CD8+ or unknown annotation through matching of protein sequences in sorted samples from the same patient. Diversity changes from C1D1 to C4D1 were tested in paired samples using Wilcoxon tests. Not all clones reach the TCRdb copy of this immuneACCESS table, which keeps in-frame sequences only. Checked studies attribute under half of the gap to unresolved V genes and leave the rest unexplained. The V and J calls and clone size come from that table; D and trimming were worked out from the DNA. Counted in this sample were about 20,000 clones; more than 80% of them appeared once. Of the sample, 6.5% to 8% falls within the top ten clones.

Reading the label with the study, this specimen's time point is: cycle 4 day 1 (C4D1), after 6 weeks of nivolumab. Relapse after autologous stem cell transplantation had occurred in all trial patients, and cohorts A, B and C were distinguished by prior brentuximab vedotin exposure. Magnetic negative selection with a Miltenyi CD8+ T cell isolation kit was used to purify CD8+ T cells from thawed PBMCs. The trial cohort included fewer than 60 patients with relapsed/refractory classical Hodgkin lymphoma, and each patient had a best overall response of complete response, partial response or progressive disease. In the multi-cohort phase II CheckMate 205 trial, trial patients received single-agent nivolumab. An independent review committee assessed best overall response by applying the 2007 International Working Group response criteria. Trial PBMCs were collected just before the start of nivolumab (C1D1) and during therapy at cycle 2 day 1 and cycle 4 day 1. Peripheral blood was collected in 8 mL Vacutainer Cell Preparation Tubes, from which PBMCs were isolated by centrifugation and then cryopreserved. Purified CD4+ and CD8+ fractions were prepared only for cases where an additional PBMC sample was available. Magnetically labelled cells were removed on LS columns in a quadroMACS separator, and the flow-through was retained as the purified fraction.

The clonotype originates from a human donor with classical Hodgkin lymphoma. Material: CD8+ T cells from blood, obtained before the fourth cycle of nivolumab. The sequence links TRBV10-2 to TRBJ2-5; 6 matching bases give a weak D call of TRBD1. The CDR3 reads CASSEPTGQETQYF. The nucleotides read TGCGCCAGCAGTGAGCCGACAGGCCAAGAGACCCAGTACTTC.